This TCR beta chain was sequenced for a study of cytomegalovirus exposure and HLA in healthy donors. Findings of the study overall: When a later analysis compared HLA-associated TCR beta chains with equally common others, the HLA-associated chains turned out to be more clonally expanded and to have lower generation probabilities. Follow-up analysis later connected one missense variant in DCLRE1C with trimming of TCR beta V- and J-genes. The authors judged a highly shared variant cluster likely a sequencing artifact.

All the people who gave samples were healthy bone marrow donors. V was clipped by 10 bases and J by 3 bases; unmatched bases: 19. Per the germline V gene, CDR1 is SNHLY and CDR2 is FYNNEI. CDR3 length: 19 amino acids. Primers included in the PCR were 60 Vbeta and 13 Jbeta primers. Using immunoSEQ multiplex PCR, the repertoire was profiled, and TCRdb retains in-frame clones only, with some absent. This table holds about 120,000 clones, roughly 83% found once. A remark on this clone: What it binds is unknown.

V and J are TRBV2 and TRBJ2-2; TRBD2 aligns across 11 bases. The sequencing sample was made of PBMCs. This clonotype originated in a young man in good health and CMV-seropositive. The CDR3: CATSTSLAGASIDTGELFF. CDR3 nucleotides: TGTGCCACCTCCACCTCACTAGCGGGGGCTTCAATTGACACCGGGGAGCTGTTTTTT. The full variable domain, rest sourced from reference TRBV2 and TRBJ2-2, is EPEVTQTPSHQVTQMGQEVILRCVPISNHLYFYWYRQILGQKVEFLVSFYNNEISEKSEIFDDQFSVERPDGSNFTLKIRSTKLEDSAMYFCATSTSLAGASIDTGELFFGEGSRLTVL.